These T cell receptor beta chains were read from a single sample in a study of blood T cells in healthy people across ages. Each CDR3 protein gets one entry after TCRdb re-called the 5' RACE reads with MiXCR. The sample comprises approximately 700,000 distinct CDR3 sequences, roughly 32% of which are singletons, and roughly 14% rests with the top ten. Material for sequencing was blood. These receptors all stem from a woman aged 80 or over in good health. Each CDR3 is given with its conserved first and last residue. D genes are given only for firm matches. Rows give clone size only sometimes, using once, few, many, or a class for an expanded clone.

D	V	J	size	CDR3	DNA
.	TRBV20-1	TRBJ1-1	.	CSAIQGNTEAFF	TGCAGTGCTATACAGGGGAACACTGAAGCTTTCTTT
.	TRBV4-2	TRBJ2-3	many	CASSQVQGGTQYF	TGTGCCAGCAGCCAGGTACAGGGAGGTACGCAGTATTTT
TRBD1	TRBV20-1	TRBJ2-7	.	CSANAPLEQGAYEQYF	TGCAGTGCTAACGCCCCTTTGGAACAGGGGGCCTACGAGCAGTACTTC
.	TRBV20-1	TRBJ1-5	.	CSAREDRDQPQHF	TGCAGTGCTAGAGAAGATAGGGATCAGCCCCAGCATTTT
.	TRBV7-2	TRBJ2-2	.	CASSLRGTTRFSGELFF	TGTGCCAGCAGCTTAAGGGGTACTACTAGGTTTTCCGGGGAGCTGTTTTTT
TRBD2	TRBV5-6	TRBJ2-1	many	CASSLEVSGGAYNEQFF	TGTGCCAGCAGCTTGGAGGTTAGCGGGGGGGCCTACAATGAGCAGTTCTTC
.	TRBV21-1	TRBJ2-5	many	CASSPNPRVPSPGGETQYF	TGTGCCAGCAGCCCAAACCCCAGAGTTCCATCTCCCGGCGGGGAGACCCAGTACTTC
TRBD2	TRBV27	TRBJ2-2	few	CASSFRGGLPLPDGELFF	TGTGCCAGCAGTTTTAGGGGAGGGCTGCCCTTACCGGACGGGGAGCTGTTTTTT
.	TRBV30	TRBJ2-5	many	CAWRRETQYF	TGTGCCTGGAGACGGGAGACCCAGTACTTC
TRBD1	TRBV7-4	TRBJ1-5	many	CASSRIRDRGLGSNQPQHF	TGTGCCAGCAGCCGCATCCGGGACAGGGGGCTAGGAAGCAATCAGCCCCAGCATTTT
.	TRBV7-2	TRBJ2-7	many	CASSLGQSEQYF	TGTGCCAGCAGCTTAGGACAGTCCGAGCAGTACTTC
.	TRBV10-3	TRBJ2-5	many	CAISGRLNQETQYF	TGTGCCATCAGTGGCCGACTAAACCAAGAGACCCAGTACTTC
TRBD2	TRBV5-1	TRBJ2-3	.	CASSSLAGVVDTQYF	TGCGCCAGCAGCTCTCTAGCGGGAGTCGTAGATACGCAGTATTTT
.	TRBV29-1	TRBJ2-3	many	CSVEPTDTQYF	TGCAGCGTTGAGCCTACAGATACGCAGTATTTT
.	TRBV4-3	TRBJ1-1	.	CASSREAVNPRTEAFF	TGCGCCAGCAGCCGAGAGGCGGTCAACCCAAGGACTGAAGCTTTCTTT
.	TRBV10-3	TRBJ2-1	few	CAIRMDDNEQFF	TGTGCCATCAGGATGGACGACAATGAGCAGTTCTTC
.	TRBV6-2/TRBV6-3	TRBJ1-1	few	CASSYGLQSFF	TGTGCCAGCAGTTACGGACTGCAGTCTTTCTTT
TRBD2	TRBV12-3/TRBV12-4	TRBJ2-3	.	CASTLREGLWTQYF	TGTGCCAGCACCCTGCGGGAGGGTCTTTGGACGCAGTATTTT
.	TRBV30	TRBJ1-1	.	CAWSVRGADTEAFF	TGTGCCTGGAGTGTACGGGGGGCGGACACTGAAGCTTTCTTT
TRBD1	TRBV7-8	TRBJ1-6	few	CASSPRPGQPYPPLHF	TGTGCCAGCAGCCCGAGACCGGGACAGCCCTATCCACCCCTCCACTTT
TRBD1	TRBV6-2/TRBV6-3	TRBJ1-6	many	CASSYRTGDVNGWNSPLHF	TGTGCCAGCAGTTACCGGACAGGGGATGTAAATGGTTGGAATTCACCCCTCCACTTT
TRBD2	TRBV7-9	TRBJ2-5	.	CASSFSGTSGGQETQYF	TGTGCCAGCAGCTTCTCCGGGACTAGCGGGGGGCAAGAGACCCAGTACTTC
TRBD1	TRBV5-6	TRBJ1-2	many	CASKLTGASGYTF	TGTGCCAGCAAGCTGACAGGGGCGTCCGGCTACACCTTC
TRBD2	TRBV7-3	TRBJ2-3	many	CASSSSGGDRRERSTDTQYF	TGTGCCAGCAGCTCCTCGGGCGGGGACCGGCGGGAGAGGAGCACAGATACGCAGTATTTT
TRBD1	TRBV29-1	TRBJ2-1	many	CSVEDRVRYNEQFF	TGCAGCGTGGAGGACAGGGTAAGGTACAATGAGCAGTTCTTC
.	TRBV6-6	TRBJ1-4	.	CASSYLAVTNEKLFF	TGTGCCAGCAGTTACCTGGCAGTGACTAATGAAAAACTGTTTTTT
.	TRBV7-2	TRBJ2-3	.	CASSLGRLSDTQYF	TGTGCCAGCAGCTTAGGAAGGTTATCGGATACGCAGTATTTT
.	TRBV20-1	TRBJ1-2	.	CSASSGVYYGYTF	TGCAGTGCTAGCTCCGGGGTCTACTATGGCTACACCTTC
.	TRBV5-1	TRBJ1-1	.	CASGFTGNTEAFF	TGCGCCAGCGGCTTTACAGGGAACACTGAAGCTTTCTTT
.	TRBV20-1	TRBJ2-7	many	CSARGPTAYEQYF	TGCAGTGCTAGAGGTCCTACCGCCTACGAGCAGTACTTC
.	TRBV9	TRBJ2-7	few	CASSVAVGARGETRYF	.
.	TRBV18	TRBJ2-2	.	CASSSPTGPNTGELFF	TGTGCCAGCTCATCCCCGACAGGACCGAACACCGGGGAGCTGTTTTTT
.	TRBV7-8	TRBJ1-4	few	CASSFRSQSNEKLFF	TGTGCCAGCAGCTTTAGGTCACAGTCGAATGAAAAACTGTTTTTT
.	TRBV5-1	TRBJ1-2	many	CASSLATGPNYGYTF	TGCGCCAGCAGCTTGGCAACAGGGCCAAACTATGGCTACACCTTC
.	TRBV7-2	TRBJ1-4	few	CASSFDRGDNEKLFF	TGTGCCAGCAGCTTCGACCGCGGAGATAATGAAAAACTGTTTTTT
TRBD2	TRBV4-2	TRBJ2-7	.	CASSQDELTSGTYEQYF	TGTGCCAGCAGCCAAGATGAGTTGACTAGCGGGACCTACGAGCAGTACTTC
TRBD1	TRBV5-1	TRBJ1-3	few	CASSLSDRGNTIYF	TGCGCCAGCAGCTTATCGGACAGGGGAAACACCATATATTTT
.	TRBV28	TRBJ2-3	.	CASSIDTTKDTQYF	TGTGCCAGCAGTATCGATACCACGAAAGATACGCAGTATTTT
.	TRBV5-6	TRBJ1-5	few	CASSLGAVDQPQHF	TGTGCCAGCAGCTTGGGGGCAGTGGATCAGCCCCAGCATTTT
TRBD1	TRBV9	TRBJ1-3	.	CASSPRQGDGNTIYF	TGTGCCAGCAGCCCGCGACAGGGGGATGGAAACACCATATATTTT
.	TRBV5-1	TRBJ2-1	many	CASSLAPVGNEQFF	TGCGCCAGCAGCTTGGCCCCGGTAGGGAATGAGCAGTTCTTC
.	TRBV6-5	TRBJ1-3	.	CASSYRGASGNTIYF	TGTGCCAGCAGTTACCGGGGGGCTTCTGGAAACACCATATATTTT
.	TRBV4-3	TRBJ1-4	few	CASSQDVGATNEKLFF	TGCGCCAGCAGCCAAGACGTGGGGGCAACTAATGAAAAACTGTTTTTT
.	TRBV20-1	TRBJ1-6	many	CSARDLQTVSSYNSPLHF	TGCAGTGCTAGAGACCTCCAGACCGTTAGCTCCTATAATTCACCCCTCCACTTT
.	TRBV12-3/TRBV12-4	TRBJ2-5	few	CASSPHLPGLKETQYF	TGTGCCAGCAGTCCTCACCTGCCGGGCTTAAAAGAGACCCAGTACTTC
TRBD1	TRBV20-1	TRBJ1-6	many	CSASAGTANSPLHF	TGCAGTGCCTCGGCCGGGACAGCCAATTCACCCCTCCACTTT
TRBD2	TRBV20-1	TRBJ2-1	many	CSAPRGASAASYNEQFF	TGCAGTGCTCCGCGGGGGGCTAGCGCCGCCTCCTACAATGAGCAGTTCTTC
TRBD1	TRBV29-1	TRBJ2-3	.	CSLGQGGGTQYF	TGCAGCTTGGGACAGGGCGGCGGTACGCAGTATTTT
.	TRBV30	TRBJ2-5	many	CAWSGGVVQETQYF	TGTGCCTGGAGTGGGGGGGTAGTCCAAGAGACCCAGTACTTC
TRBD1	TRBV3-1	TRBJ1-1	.	CASSQYRGSTEAFF	TGTGCCAGCAGCCAATACAGGGGATCCACTGAAGCTTTCTTT
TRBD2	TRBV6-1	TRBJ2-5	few	CASSPLTATSGYQETQYF	TGTGCCAGCAGTCCCCTCACGGCGACTAGCGGATACCAAGAGACCCAGTACTTC
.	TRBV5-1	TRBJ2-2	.	CASSLMSGAYTGELFF	TGCGCCAGCAGCCTGATGTCGGGGGCCTACACCGGGGAGCTGTTTTTT
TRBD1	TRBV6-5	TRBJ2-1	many	CASSPDRDPYNEQFF	TGTGCCAGCAGTCCGGACAGGGACCCATACAATGAGCAGTTCTTC
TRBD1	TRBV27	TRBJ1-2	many	CASRRQGLQGYTF	TGTGCCAGCAGGAGACAGGGGCTTCAGGGCTACACCTTC
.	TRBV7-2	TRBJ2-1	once	CASSLVGPYSSYNEQFF	TGTGCCAGCAGCTTAGTGGGCCCTTACAGCTCCTACAATGAGCAGTTCTTC
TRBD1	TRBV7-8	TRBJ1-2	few	CASSVGRGRWDGYTF	TGTGCCAGCAGCGTAGGAAGGGGGCGGTGGGATGGCTACACCTTC
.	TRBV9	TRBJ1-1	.	CASSTVLGGAEAFF	TGTGCCAGCAGCACCGTACTCGGGGGGGCTGAAGCTTTCTTT
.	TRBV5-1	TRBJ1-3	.	CASSLEAGENTIYF	TGCGCCAGCAGCTTGGAGGCAGGGGAAAACACCATATATTTT
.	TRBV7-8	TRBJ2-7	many	CASSLRESSYEQYF	TGTGCCAGCAGCCTTCGGGAGAGCTCCTACGAGCAGTACTTC
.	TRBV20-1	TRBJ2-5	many	CSASSVTGHQETQYF	TGCAGTGCTAGCTCGGTGACTGGGCACCAAGAGACCCAGTACTTC